The source of this T cell receptor (beta chain) is a study of vaccination and CD4 T cells after COVID-19. Across the whole study: Convalescent patients gave post-COVID blood a median approximately 100 days post-diagnosis, range 35 to 161.

Cultured CD4+ T-cell DNA underwent Oncomine TCR Beta short-read sequencing. TCRdb redid the calling of the PCR reads with MiXCR, one entry per CDR3 protein. The sample has roughly 7,400 distinct CDR3 sequences; approximately 40% are singletons. Notes on this clonotype: Its antigen is not known.

The CDR3 runs to 16 residues. CDR1 is MNHNS, CDR2 SASEGT, per germline. The V gene lost 5 bases and the J gene lost 0 bases, with 14 bases spanning the gap. The sample's treatment: approximately nine-day PBMC culture with coronavirus spike peptide pools or control peptides (ViraFEST assay). The collection of CD4+ T cells from the unexposed donor took place before the COVID-19 pandemic (2011-2018). A few million PBMCs were grown per well alongside 10 IU/ml IL-2 and about 9.3 ug/ml peptide pools. It was on days 3 and 7 that half the medium was replaced with fresh IL-2 medium. J is TRBJ2-4 and V is TRBV6-1, with unresolved D. The specimen sequenced was CD4+ T cells from blood, cultured in vitro. This clonotype was obtained from a human donor in good health. The CDR3 nucleotides are TGTGCCAGCAGTCCTCAGGAATCGCTAGCCAAAAACATTCAGTACTTC. Translated: CASSPQESLAKNIQYF.